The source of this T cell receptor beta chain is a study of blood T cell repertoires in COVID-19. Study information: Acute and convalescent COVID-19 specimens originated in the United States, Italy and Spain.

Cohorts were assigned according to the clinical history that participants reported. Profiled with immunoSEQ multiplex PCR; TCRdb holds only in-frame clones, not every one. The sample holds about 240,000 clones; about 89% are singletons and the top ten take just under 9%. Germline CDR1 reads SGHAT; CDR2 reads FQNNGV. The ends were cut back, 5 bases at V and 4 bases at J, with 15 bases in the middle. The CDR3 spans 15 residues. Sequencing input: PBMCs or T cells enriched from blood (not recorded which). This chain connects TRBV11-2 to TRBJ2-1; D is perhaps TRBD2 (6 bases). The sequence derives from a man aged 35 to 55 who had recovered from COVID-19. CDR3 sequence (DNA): TGTGCCAGCAGCCCCCGGCTAGCGAGTTACAATGAGCAGTTCTTC. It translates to CASSPRLASYNEQFF.